The 26 T cell receptor beta chains presented below share a single source sample, sequenced in a study of radiation and T cells in renal cell carcinoma (dated by TCRdb to about 2020). The method behind the library was the immunoSEQ multiplex PCR assay. TCRdb holds this immuneACCESS table with in-frame rearrangements only. Some clones are missing; in checked studies, unresolved V genes explain under half, and the rest has no known cause. The table for this sample lists about 100,000 clones; more than 65% of them were counted only once. Together, the top ten hold under 8.5% of the sample. In the paper's terms, the time point label means: blood 4 weeks post-SBRT, at nephrectomy. According to the study, the label for this sample's treatment or condition signals: 15 Gy SBRT to primary tumor, nephrectomy 4 weeks later. Source: blood, taken from a patient whose treatment included radiotherapy and nephrectomy. The receptors were sampled from a man in his fifties or sixties with renal cell carcinoma.

In this sample, this clone turned up a few times. This sequence joins TRBV11-2 and TRBJ2-5; 15 bases match TRBD2. The CDR3 has 17 amino acids. J lost 5 bases, V lost 4 bases, and 8 bases had no gene match. The germline gives CDR1 SGHAT, CDR2 FQNNGV. DNA for the CDR3: TGTGCCAGCAGCTCTACCGGGACTAGCGGGAGGAGGGAGACCCAGTACTTC. Translation: CASSSTGTSGRRETQYF.

The genes are TRBV19 and TRBJ2-5, with 12 nucleotides matching TRBD2. Germline trimming cut 4 bases from V and 5 bases from J; bases unmatched to any gene: 8. Germline V gene sequence: CDR1 LNHDA, CDR2 SQIVND (reference sequence). This CDR3 spans 16 amino acids. The CDR3: CASSRRLAGVEETQYF. Here the CDR3 DNA reads TGTGCCAGTAGTAGAAGACTAGCGGGAGTTGAGGAGACCCAGTACTTC.

Written as DNA, the CDR3 is TGTGCCAGCGTAACAGCCCCTAGCGAAGCTTTCTTT. Amino acids: CASVTAPSEAFF. The chain employs TRBV28 and TRBJ1-1, with D hard to call. The CDR3 contains 12 residues. V lost 8 bases and J 8 bases, leaving 15 bases between the germline ends. CDR1 is MDHEN and CDR2 is SYDVKM in the germline V gene.

The J gene is TRBJ2-7, the V gene TRBV5-1; D possibly corresponds to TRBD1 (6 bases). Trimming left V 5 bases short and J 2 bases short, with 17 bases between. The CDR3 is 15 amino acids. Looked up from germline, CDR1 is SGHRS and CDR2 is YFSETQ. CDR3: CASRIVPRQAYEQYF. The CDR3 region has the DNA TGCGCCAGCAGAATCGTCCCGAGACAGGCCTACGAGCAGTACTTC.

The chain has TRBV30 and TRBJ1-1; 8 bases match TRBD1. The junction had 6 bases not matched to a gene; V was cut back by 5 bases and J by 1 base. The germline gives CDR1 GTSNPN, CDR2 SVGIG (reference sequence). The CDR3 has 14 residues. The CDR3 DNA is TGTGCCTGGTTTTCGGACAGGGCGAACACTGAAGCTTTCTTT. Translation: CAWFSDRANTEAFF.

The chain recombines TRBV5-6 with TRBJ1-3; D is uncertain. Looked up from germline, CDR1 is SGHDT and CDR2 is YYEEEE. V lost 0 bases and J 4 bases, leaving 8 bases between the germline ends. The CDR3 extends over 14 amino acids. The CDR3 coding sequence is TGTGCCAGCAGCTTGGGGGTGCAGGGAAACACCATATATTTT. Translation: CASSLGVQGNTIYF.

The rearrangement uses TRBV28 and TRBJ2-1; TRBD1 matches at 9 bases. The CDR3 loop spans 15 amino acids. V trimming: 6 bases; J trimming: 7 bases; junction bases outside the gene matches: 10. The germline gives CDR1 MDHEN, CDR2 SYDVKM. CDR3: CASSWGQGWKNEQFF. In DNA, the CDR3 is TGTGCCAGCAGCTGGGGACAGGGATGGAAAAATGAGCAGTTCTTC.

The chain uses TRBV7-6 and TRBJ2-3; 8 positions agree with TRBD2. The J segment lost 3 bases and the V segment lost 5 bases, leaving 13 bases of the junction unmatched. From germline, CDR1 is SGHVS and CDR2 FNYEAQ. The CDR3 is 17 amino acids. CDR3 in amino acids: CASSPRLAGPGTDTQYF. The CDR3 coding sequence is TGTGCCAGCAGCCCCCGGTTAGCGGGGCCGGGGACAGATACGCAGTATTTT.

To note about this clone: At one of its ends the junction is not consistent with the germline gene, which may arise from a read error. This chain's CDR3 is CSVGFAVTYNKQFF. Written as DNA, the CDR3 is TGCAGCGTTGGTTTCGCGGTAACCTACAATAAGCAGTTCTTC. This chain uses TRBV29-1 with TRBJ2-1; D call uncertain. CDR1 SQVTM and CDR2 ANQGSEA come from the germline V gene. The CDR3 spans 14 residues.

The gene calls are TRBV9 and TRBJ2-1; D is unclear. The germline CDR1 and CDR2 sequences are SGDLS and YYNGEE. The V gene lost 0 bases and the J gene lost 3 bases, with 7 bases spanning the gap. The length of the CDR3 is 14 residues. The CDR3 DNA sequence: TGTGCCAGCAGCGTAGCACCAAACTACAATGAGCAGTTCTTC. Its translation is CASSVAPNYNEQFF.

This sequence joins TRBV7-8 and TRBJ2-1; D may be TRBD2 (6 bases). The V gene lost 6 bases and the J gene lost 8 bases, with 11 bases spanning the gap. The CDR3 runs 12 residues. Germline values: CDR1 SGHVS, CDR2 FQNEAQ. The DNA of the CDR3 is TGTGCCAGCAGTTGGGGCGGGGATGAGCAGTTCTTC. It is translated as CASSWGGDEQFF.

The chain uses TRBV5-4 and TRBJ1-4, with D possibly matching TRBD1 (5 bases). CDR1 is SGHNT, CDR2 YYREEE, per germline (reference sequence). With 5 bases removed from V and 5 bases from J, the gap between germline ends came to 16 bases. The CDR3 loop spans 15 amino acids. The CDR3 here is CASSSSRATNEKLFF. CDR3 DNA sequence: TGTGCCAGCAGTTCCTCCAGGGCCACGAATGAAAAACTGTTTTTT.

V gene TRBV6-1 combines with J gene TRBJ2-7; the D is unclear. This CDR3 is 14 amino acids long. The V and J ends lost 8 bases and 2 bases respectively, with 16 bases between them. Looked up from germline, CDR1 is MNHNS and CDR2 is SASEGT. In nucleotides, the CDR3 is TGTGCCAGCCTTCTTCGTGGTGCTCCCTACGAGCAGTACTTC. It encodes CASLLRGAPYEQYF.

The V and J genes are TRBV4-1 and TRBJ2-5; D is unclear. The CDR3 contains 14 residues. CDR1 and CDR2 from the germline V gene are MGHRA and YSYEKL. V was pared by 2 bases and J by 1 base, with 8 bases between. DNA of the CDR3: TGCGCCAGCAGCCAATGGTTAGCCCAAGAGACCCAGTACTTC. This gives the protein CASSQWLAQETQYF.

This clone was detected once. The rearrangement uses TRBV25-1 and TRBJ2-1; 8 nucleotides line up with TRBD2. Germline V gene data show CDR1 as MGHDK and CDR2 as SYGVNS. This CDR3 has 15 amino acids. Trimming removed 6 bases from V and 4 bases from J; junction bases left unmatched: 8. The CDR3 here is CASSLAGLDYNEQFF. The CDR3 nucleotides are TGTGCCAGCAGCCTCGCGGGACTAGATTACAATGAGCAGTTCTTC.

The chain employs TRBV7-9 and TRBJ2-7; 8 bases are shared with TRBD1. V trimming: 8 bases; J trimming: 0 bases; junction bases outside the gene matches: 9. In germline, CDR1 is SEHNR, CDR2 FQNEAQ (reference sequence). This CDR3 region has 15 residues. The CDR3 reads CASGQGARGSYEQYF. The CDR3 DNA follows: TGTGCCAGCGGCCAGGGGGCGCGGGGCTCCTACGAGCAGTACTTC.

The chain joins TRBV6-5 to TRBJ2-5, with D possibly being TRBD2 (5 bases). CDR3 size: 13 residues. Trimming shortened V by 6 bases and J by 3 bases, and 11 bases separated the two germline ends. Germline lookup yields CDR1 MNHEY and CDR2 SVGAGI. CDR3 bases: TGTGCCAGCAGAGGGAGCGTTGAAGAGACCCAGTACTTC. Translating gives CASRGSVEETQYF.

This sequence joins TRBV5-1 and TRBJ2-7, with D unresolved. CDR1 is SGHRS, CDR2 YFSETQ, per germline. The V and J ends lost 2 bases and 0 bases respectively, with 9 bases between them. The CDR3 spans 14 residues. The CDR3 sequence: CASSFQESSYEQYF. The CDR3 bases are TGCGCCAGCAGCTTTCAGGAGAGCTCCTACGAGCAGTACTTC. Drawing the rest from reference TRBV5-1 and TRBJ2-7, the complete variable domain is KAGVTQTPRYLIKTRGQQVTLSCSPISGHRSVSWYQQTPGQGLQFLFEYFSETQRNKGNFPGRFSGRQFSNSRSEMNVSTLELGDSALYLCASSFQESSYEQYFGPGTRLTVT.

The chain is built from TRBV7-9 and TRBJ2-2; 7 bases map to TRBD2. V shed 1 base, J shed 0 bases, and the junction held 5 bases outside the gene matches. Germline lookup yields CDR1 SEHNR and CDR2 FQNEAQ (reference sequence). The CDR3 has 17 residues. The CDR3 loop is CASSLGSGTANTGELFF. The CDR3 DNA is TGTGCCAGCAGCTTAGGCAGCGGGACCGCGAACACCGGGGAGCTGTTTTTT.

This clone was observed a single time. This chain links TRBV10-3 with TRBJ2-5; no definite D call. The J call may be incorrect, as the DNA end agrees better with TRBJ2-7. Germline CDR1 ENHRY, CDR2 SYGVKD. This CDR3 spans 12 amino acids. CDR3: CAISEDTYEQYF. As DNA, the CDR3 is TGTGCCATCAGTGAGGACACCTACGAGCAGTACTTC.

The rearrangement uses TRBV10-3 and TRBJ1-1; no clear D gene. V lost 0 bases and J lost 0, with 8 bases in between. The CDR3 runs 15 residues. CDR1 and CDR2 from the germline V gene are ENHRY and SYGVKD. The DNA for the CDR3 is TGTGCCATCAGTGAGTCAACAGTCATGAACACTGAAGCTTTCTTT. Translation gives CAISESTVMNTEAFF.

The chain carries TRBV7-2 and TRBJ1-2; possible D gene TRBD1, 5 bases. Trimming cost V 5 bases and J 2 bases, with 9 bases left between them. CDR3 length: 13 amino acids. The germline V gene has CDR1 SGHTA and CDR2 FQGNSA. CDR3 nucleotide sequence: TGTGCCAGCAGCCCAGCAGGGAACTATGGCTACACCTTC. Residues: CASSPAGNYGYTF.

The genes are TRBV27 and TRBJ2-1; TRBD1 is a possible D gene (5 bases). Germline-derived CDR1 and CDR2 are MNHEY and SMNVEV (reference sequence). The CDR3 runs 14 residues. V was shortened by 2 bases and J by 10 bases, with 15 bases between the two germline ends. The CDR3 region is CASSLGASLSEQFF. Written as DNA, the CDR3 is TGTGCCAGCAGTTTAGGGGCCTCGCTCAGCGAGCAGTTCTTC.

This chain uses TRBV18 with TRBJ2-7; the D is unclear. Deletions cut 2 bases from V and 3 bases from J, with 11 bases between. This CDR3 is 14 amino acids long. CDR1 is KGHSH, CDR2 LQKENI, per germline. The CDR3 reads CASSPSPRRYEQYF. CDR3 DNA sequence: TGTGCCAGCTCACCAAGTCCCAGGCGCTACGAGCAGTACTTC.

The chain combines TRBV5-4 with TRBJ2-3; perhaps TRBD1 as D (5 bases). The length of the CDR3 is 15 residues. V lost 4 bases and J lost 5, with 17 bases in between. The V gene's germline CDR1 is SGHNT and CDR2 YYREEE (reference sequence). CDR3 region: CASSRGKSGLDTQYF. The CDR3, as DNA: TGTGCCAGCAGCAGGGGAAAATCCGGCCTAGATACGCAGTATTTT.

For this clone: Its ends do not fully match the called genes, so a read error is possible. V usage is TRBV29-1 and J usage is TRBJ2-3; no reliable D call. Germline V gene data show CDR1 as SQVTM and CDR2 as ANQGSEA. There are 13 residues in the CDR3. CDR3 in amino acids: CSVPYLSTDMQYF. In DNA form, the CDR3 reads TGCAGCGTTCCATACCTTAGCACAGATATGCAGTATTTT.